What follows are 29 T cell receptor beta chains derived from one specimen sequenced in a study of blood T cell repertoires in COVID-19. Method: immunoSEQ multiplex PCR; TCRdb's copy keeps in-frame clones and lacks some. The data contain some 150,000 clones, about 88% of them seen just once; the ten biggest clones take up 2.6%. The sample was peripheral blood. The origin of the receptors is a human donor with acute or convalescent COVID-19. The donor label of this sample is uncertain.

V gene TRBV12-5 combines with J gene TRBJ2-4; possible D gene TRBD2, 6 bases. V lost 7 bases and J lost 6, with 7 bases in between. Germline V gene lookup returns CDR1 LGHNT and CDR2 FRNRAP. This CDR3 has 11 amino acids. In DNA, the CDR3 is TGTGCTAGTGCGGAGGGAAACATTCAGTACTTC. Residues: CASAEGNIQYF.

This clone came up a few times. V usage is TRBV28 and J usage is TRBJ1-1, with D uncertain. CDR3 length equals 12 residues. In germline, CDR1 is MDHEN, CDR2 SYDVKM. Trimming took off 7 bases at V and 5 bases at J, with 11 bases between the two ends. The CDR3 DNA reads as TGTGCCAGCATTGACATTGGGACTGAAGCTTTCTTT. Translated, it gives CASIDIGTEAFF.

The genes are TRBV9 and TRBJ1-2; the D gene is possibly TRBD1 (6 bases). V lost 0 bases, J lost 3 bases, and 12 bases lay in between. The CDR3 length is 15 residues. Looked up from germline, CDR1 is SGDLS and CDR2 is YYNGEE. The CDR3 here is CASSVEATGHYGYTF. CDR3 nucleotides: TGTGCCAGCAGCGTAGAAGCAACAGGGCACTATGGCTACACCTTC.

The V call is TRBV9, the J call TRBJ2-3; 7 bases match TRBD2. The CDR3 is made up of 13 amino acids. Germline CDR1 and CDR2: SGDLS and YYNGEE. V shed 5 bases, J shed 4 bases, and the junction held 4 bases outside the gene matches. CDR3 coding DNA: TGTGCCAGCAGTCGGGACTACTCAGATACGCAGTATTTT. It translates to CASSRDYSDTQYF.

The chain employs TRBV6-5 and TRBJ2-2; D call uncertain. Per germline, CDR1 MNHEY and CDR2 SVGAGI. The CDR3 runs to 11 residues. V lost 7 bases and J lost 9, with 9 bases in between. CDR3 coding DNA: TGTGCCAGCAAGCGAGGCTGGGAGCTGTTTTTT. Amino acids: CASKRGWELFF.

The V call is TRBV7-2, the J call TRBJ2-7, with a tentative D call TRBD1 (6 bases). The V gene's germline CDR1 is SGHTA and CDR2 FQGNSA. Deletions cut 4 bases from V and 3 bases from J, with 10 bases between. This CDR3 comprises 13 residues. In DNA form, the CDR3 reads TGTGCCAGCAGCTCGGACAGAAACTACGAGCAGTACTTC. It yields the protein CASSSDRNYEQYF.

This sequence joins TRBV6-5 and TRBJ1-5; perhaps TRBD1 as D (5 bases). Germline V gene sequence: CDR1 MNHEY, CDR2 SVGAGI. The CDR3 extends over 13 amino acids. The V end was cut by 6 bases, the J end by 6 bases, with 12 bases between. CDR3 nucleotide sequence: TGTGCCAGCAGGCAGGGTTCGTTTCAGCCCCAGCATTTT. It yields the protein CASRQGSFQPQHF.

The chain links TRBV2 to TRBJ1-4, with TRBD1 identical over 7 bases. Germline trimming cut 4 bases from V and 7 bases from J; bases unmatched to any gene: 9. The CDR3 is 15 amino acids. Germline assignment: CDR1 SNHLY and CDR2 FYNNEI. Written as DNA, the CDR3 is TGTGCCAGCAGTGGAGACAGGGAAATTACTGAAAAACTGTTTTTT. Residues: CASSGDREITEKLFF.

V gene TRBV11-1 combines with J gene TRBJ2-1, with 12 bases fitting TRBD2. Losses at the gene ends were 1 base for V and 6 bases for J; bases not matched to a gene: 4. The germline V gene encodes CDR1 SGHAT and CDR2 FQDESV (reference sequence). The CDR3 spans 16 residues. The CDR3 protein is CASSLGRLAGVNEQFF. CDR3 in DNA: TGTGCCAGCAGCTTAGGCCGACTAGCGGGGGTCAATGAGCAGTTCTTC.

The chain has TRBV6-5 and TRBJ1-1; D not certain. The CDR3 loop spans 11 amino acids. Trimming removed 9 bases from V and 0 bases from J, with 5 bases in between. Germline CDR1 is MNHEY and CDR2 is SVGAGI. The DNA of the CDR3 is TGTGCCAGTAGCATGAACACTGAAGCTTTCTTT. This codes for CASSMNTEAFF.

This clone has more than one count but fewer than ten. CDR3 protein: CASSQYRGVDTEAFF. CDR3 in DNA: TGCGCCAGCAGCCAGTACAGGGGTGTGGATACTGAAGCTTTCTTT. The chain carries TRBV5-1 and TRBJ1-1; 7 nucleotides agree with TRBD1. With 4 bases clipped from V and 5 bases from J, the junction kept 11 bases outside the gene matches. The CDR3 sequence is 15 residues long. The germline CDR1 and CDR2 sequences are SGHRS and YFSETQ.

The chain links TRBV7-2 to TRBJ1-5, with a possible D match to TRBD1 (6 bases). The CDR3 runs 16 residues. V was trimmed by 3 bases and J by 6 bases, leaving 18 bases between them. The germline V gene has CDR1 SGHTA and CDR2 FQGNSA. The CDR3 DNA follows: TGTGCCAGCAGCTTGCTTCCGGGGGGGCAAGGTCAGCCCCAGCATTTT. As protein: CASSLLPGGQGQPQHF.

The V call is TRBV4-3, the J call TRBJ1-2, with a weak D call TRBD1 (6 bases). Germline values: CDR1 LGHNA, CDR2 YSLEER. This CDR3 spans 16 amino acids. Deletions cut 0 bases from V and 4 bases from J, with 15 bases between. The DNA of the CDR3 is TGCGCCAGCAGCCAAGATTATCCGGGACACTCCTATGGCTACACCTTC. This gives the protein CASSQDYPGHSYGYTF.

The chain has TRBV2 and TRBJ1-2; a possible D gene is TRBD1 (6 bases). With 6 bases removed from V and 4 bases from J, the gap between germline ends came to 12 bases. The CDR3 runs to 13 residues. Germline V lookup: CDR1 SNHLY, CDR2 FYNNEI. The CDR3 nucleotides read TGTGCCAGCAGCATTGGACAGAGCTATGGCTACACCTTC. Translation gives CASSIGQSYGYTF.

The chain recombines TRBV7-2 with TRBJ1-4, with a weak D call TRBD1 (6 bases). The V gene's germline CDR1 is SGHTA and CDR2 FQGNSA. V lost 3 bases and J lost 8, with 13 bases in between. This CDR3 is built from 14 residues. The CDR3 protein is CASSFQQGGEKLFF. In nucleotides, the CDR3 is TGTGCCAGCAGCTTTCAACAGGGTGGGGAAAAACTGTTTTTT.

The genes are TRBV5-1 and TRBJ2-3; tentatively, D is TRBD1 (5 bases). In germline, CDR1 is SGHRS, CDR2 YFSETQ. The ends were cut back, 0 bases at V and 2 bases at J, with 10 bases in the middle. The CDR3 length is 15 residues. The DNA of the CDR3 is TGCGCCAGCAGCTTGGTATGGGGCCCCACAGATACGCAGTATTTT. It codes for CASSLVWGPTDTQYF.

The V and J genes are TRBV27 and TRBJ2-7, with 7 bases matching TRBD2. J gave up 4 bases and V 2 bases, and 5 bases lay outside the gene matches. The CDR3 has 14 residues. Germline V CDR1 and CDR2: MNHEY, SMNVEV (reference sequence). Written as DNA, the CDR3 is TGTGCCAGCAGTTTAAACGGGGGGAAGTACGAGCAGTACTTC. Translation gives CASSLNGGKYEQYF.

This chain uses TRBV27 with TRBJ1-5; D is undetermined. Trimming cost V 3 bases and J 3 bases, with 9 bases left between them. Per the germline V gene, CDR1 is MNHEY and CDR2 is SMNVEV (reference sequence). The CDR3 has 14 amino acids. In DNA, the CDR3 is TGTGCCAGCAGTTTGGCAGGTTTCAATCAGCCCCAGCATTTT. This sequence encodes CASSLAGFNQPQHF.

The rearrangement links TRBV6-5 to TRBJ1-1; D gene uncertain. CDR3 size: 15 residues. V lost 3 bases, J lost 0 bases, and 11 bases lay in between. The germline gives CDR1 MNHEY, CDR2 SVGAGI. The CDR3 here is CASSYFSGLNTEAFF. The DNA for the CDR3 is TGTGCCAGCAGTTATTTTTCAGGATTGAACACTGAAGCTTTCTTT.

The genes are TRBV10-1 and TRBJ1-2, with no clear D. The germline V and J ends were trimmed by 0 bases and 0 bases, with 5 bases remaining between them. The germline V gene encodes CDR1 WNHNN and CDR2 SYGVQD (reference sequence). This CDR3 contains 14 residues. CDR3 DNA: TGCGCCAGCAGTGAGTCGGAGACTAACTATGGCTACACCTTC. It encodes CASSESETNYGYTF.

V gene TRBV20-1 combines with J gene TRBJ2-1, with D possibly TRBD2 on 5 matching bases. V was trimmed by 3 bases and J by 4 bases, leaving 13 bases between them. In germline, CDR1 is DFQATT, CDR2 SNEGSKA (reference sequence). The CDR3 covers 14 residues. CDR3 bases: TGCAGTGCTAGTTATAGCGTAGGGTACAATGAGCAGTTCTTC. It translates to CSASYSVGYNEQFF.

The V gene is TRBV7-2, the J gene TRBJ2-1; D is undetermined. The V gene's germline CDR1 is SGHTA and CDR2 FQGNSA. Trimming took 1 base from V and 4 from J, leaving 14 bases between them. The CDR3 has 16 amino acids. CDR3 sequence (DNA): TGTGCCAGCAGCTTAGGTCTCAGTTTACCTTACAATGAGCAGTTCTTC. Amino acid sequence: CASSLGLSLPYNEQFF. Full variable domain (rest looked up from reference TRBV7-2 and TRBJ2-1): GAGVSQSPSNKVTEKGKDVELRCDPISGHTALYWYRQSLGQGLEFLIYFQGNSAPDKSGLPSDRFSAERTGGSVSTLTIQRTQQEDSAVYLCASSLGLSLPYNEQFFGPGTRLTVL.

V is TRBV5-6 and J is TRBJ1-2; possible D gene TRBD1, 5 bases. CDR1 and CDR2 from the germline V gene are SGHDT and YYEEEE. The CDR3 runs to 14 residues. The ends were cut back, 5 bases at V and 6 bases at J, with 17 bases in the middle. In nucleotides, the CDR3 is TGTGCCAGCAGTCCCGGGGACTCACCTCATGGCTACACCTTC. It codes for CASSPGDSPHGYTF. The full variable domain, completed using reference TRBV5-6 and TRBJ1-2, is DAGVTQSPTHLIKTRGQQVTLRCSPKSGHDTVSWYQQALGQGPQFIFQYYEEEERQRGNFPDRFSGHQFPNYSSELNVNALLLGDSALYLCASSPGDSPHGYTFGSGTRLTVV.

V is TRBV18 and J is TRBJ1-5, with D perhaps matching TRBD1 (6 bases). Germline values: CDR1 KGHSH, CDR2 LQKENI. Trimming left V 1 base short and J 0 bases short, with 13 bases between. This CDR3 spans 17 amino acids. As DNA, the CDR3 is TGTGCCAGCTCACCACGGGACAAGAGAATTAGCAATCAGCCCCAGCATTTT. Amino acid sequence: CASSPRDKRISNQPQHF.

The chain recombines TRBV7-2 with TRBJ1-6; 7 positions agree with TRBD1. The junction had 6 bases not matched to a gene; V was cut back by 3 bases and J by 7 bases. CDR3 size: 15 residues. Germline lookup yields CDR1 SGHTA and CDR2 FQGNSA. The CDR3 sequence is CASSLRQGDNSPLHF. The CDR3 DNA follows: TGTGCCAGCAGCTTGAGACAGGGAGACAATTCACCCCTCCACTTT.

This chain joins TRBV9 and TRBJ1-1; 11 positions agree with TRBD1. CDR3 length equals 15 residues. In germline, CDR1 is SGDLS, CDR2 YYNGEE. Trimming cost V 4 bases and J 2 bases; bases outside gene matches: 4. CDR3 in DNA: TGTGCCAGCAGCCCCCGGACAGGGGGCAACACTGAAGCTTTCTTT. Its translation: CASSPRTGGNTEAFF. Using reference TRBV9 and TRBJ1-1 for the parts outside the CDR3, the full variable domain is DSGVTQTPKHLITATGQRVTLRCSPRSGDLSVYWYQQSLDQGLQFLIQYYNGEERAKGNILERFSAQQFPDLHSELNLSSLELGDSALYFCASSPRTGGNTEAFFGQGTRLTVV.

The DNA of the CDR3 is TGTGCCAGCAGTGGACTAGCCGATGAGCAGTTCTTC. Amino acids: CASSGLADEQFF. The V gene is TRBV2, the J gene TRBJ2-1; 7 bases line up with TRBD2. CDR3 size: 12 residues. CDR1 and CDR2 (germline): SNHLY, FYNNEI. V gave up 4 bases and J gave up 8 bases; unmatched junction bases: 2.

The V gene is TRBV5-6, the J gene TRBJ2-4, with a weak D call TRBD2 (7 bases). Germline V gene data show CDR1 as SGHDT and CDR2 as YYEEEE. Trimming shortened V by 3 bases and J by 7 bases, and 17 bases separated the two germline ends. There are 15 residues in the CDR3. The CDR3 DNA reads TGTGCCAGCAGCTCGGGGGGCAGGCTCAATAACATTCAGTACTTC. Its translation is CASSSGGRLNNIQYF.

V and J are TRBV11-3 and TRBJ2-7; D may be TRBD1 (5 bases). The CDR3 sequence is 13 residues long. V gave up 1 base and J gave up 6 bases, with 10 bases separating them. The germline CDR1 and CDR2 sequences are SGHNT and YENEEA. CDR3 loop: CASSLGTGREQYF. The CDR3 region has the DNA TGTGCCAGCAGCTTAGGAACAGGTCGCGAGCAGTACTTC.